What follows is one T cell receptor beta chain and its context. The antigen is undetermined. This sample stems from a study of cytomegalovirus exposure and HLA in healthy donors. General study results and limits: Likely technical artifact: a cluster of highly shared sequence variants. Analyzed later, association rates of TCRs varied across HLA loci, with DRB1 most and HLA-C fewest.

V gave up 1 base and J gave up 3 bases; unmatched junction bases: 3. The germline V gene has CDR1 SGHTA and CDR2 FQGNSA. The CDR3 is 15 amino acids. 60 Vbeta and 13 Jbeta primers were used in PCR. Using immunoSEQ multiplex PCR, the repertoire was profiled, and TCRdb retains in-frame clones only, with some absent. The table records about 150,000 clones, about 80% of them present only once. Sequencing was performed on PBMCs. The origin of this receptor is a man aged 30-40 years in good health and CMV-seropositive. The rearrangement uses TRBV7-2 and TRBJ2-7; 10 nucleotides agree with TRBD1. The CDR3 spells CASSLVGTGDYEQYF. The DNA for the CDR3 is TGTGCCAGCAGCTTAGTGGGGACAGGGGACTACGAGCAGTACTTC.